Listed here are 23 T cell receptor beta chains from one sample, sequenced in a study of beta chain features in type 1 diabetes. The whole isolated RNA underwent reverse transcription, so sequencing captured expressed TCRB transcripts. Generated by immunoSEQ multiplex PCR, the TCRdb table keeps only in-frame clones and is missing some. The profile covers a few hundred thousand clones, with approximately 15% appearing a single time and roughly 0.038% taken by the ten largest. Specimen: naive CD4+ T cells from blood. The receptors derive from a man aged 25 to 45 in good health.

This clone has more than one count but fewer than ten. The CDR3 nucleotides read TGTGCCAGCAGCTTATATGCGTTTATGAACACTGAAGCTTTCTTT. It yields the protein CASSLYAFMNTEAFF. This chain connects TRBV7-2 to TRBJ1-1, with D uncertain. CDR3 length equals 15 residues. V lost 2 bases to trimming and J lost 0 bases, with 10 bases between them. CDR1 is SGHTA and CDR2 is FQGNSA in the germline V gene.

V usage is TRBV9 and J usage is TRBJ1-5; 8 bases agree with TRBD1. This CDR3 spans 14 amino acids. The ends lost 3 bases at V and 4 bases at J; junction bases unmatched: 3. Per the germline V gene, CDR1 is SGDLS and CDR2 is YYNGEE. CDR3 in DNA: TGTGCCAGCAGCGCCGGGACAGGTAATCAGCCCCAGCATTTT. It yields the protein CASSAGTGNQPQHF.

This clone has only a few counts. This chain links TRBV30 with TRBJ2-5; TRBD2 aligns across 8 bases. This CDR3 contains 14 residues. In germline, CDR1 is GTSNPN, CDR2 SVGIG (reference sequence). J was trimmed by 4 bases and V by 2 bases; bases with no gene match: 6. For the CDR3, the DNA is TGTGCCTGGAGTCCCGGGAGGGCAAGAGAGACCCAGTACTTC. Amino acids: CAWSPGRARETQYF.

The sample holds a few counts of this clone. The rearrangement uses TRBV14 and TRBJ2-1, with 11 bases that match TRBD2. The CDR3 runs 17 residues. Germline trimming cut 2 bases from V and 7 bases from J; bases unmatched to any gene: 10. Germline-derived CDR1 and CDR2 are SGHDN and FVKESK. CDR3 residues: CASSQHLLAGGVNEQFF. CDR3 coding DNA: TGTGCCAGCAGCCAACATTTGCTAGCGGGAGGAGTAAATGAGCAGTTCTTC. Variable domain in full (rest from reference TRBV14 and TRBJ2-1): EAGVTQFPSHSVIEKGQTVTLRCDPISGHDNLYWYRRVMGKEIKFLLHFVKESKQDESGMPNNRFLAERTGGTYSTLKVQPAELEDSGVYFCASSQHLLAGGVNEQFFGPGTRLTVL.

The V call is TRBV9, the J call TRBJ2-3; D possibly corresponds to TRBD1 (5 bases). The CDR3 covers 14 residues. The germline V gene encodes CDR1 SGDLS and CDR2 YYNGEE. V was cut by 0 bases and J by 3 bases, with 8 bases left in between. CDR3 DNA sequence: TGTGCCAGCAGCGTAGCGGCAGGGACAGATACGCAGTATTTT. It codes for CASSVAAGTDTQYF.

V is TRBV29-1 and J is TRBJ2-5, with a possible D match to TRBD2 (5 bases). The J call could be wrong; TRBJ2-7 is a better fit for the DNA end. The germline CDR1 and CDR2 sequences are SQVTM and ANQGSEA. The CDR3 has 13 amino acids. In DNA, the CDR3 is TGCAGCGTGGGGAGAGACGGTCCCTACGAGCAGTACTTC. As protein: CSVGRDGPYEQYF.

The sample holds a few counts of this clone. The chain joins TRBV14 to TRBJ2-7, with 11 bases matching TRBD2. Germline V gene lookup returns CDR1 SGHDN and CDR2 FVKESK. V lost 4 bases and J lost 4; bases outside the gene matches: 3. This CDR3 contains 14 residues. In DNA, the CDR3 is TGTGCCAGCAGCCGACTAGCGGGGTCTTACGAGCAGTACGTC. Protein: CASSRLAGSYEQYV.

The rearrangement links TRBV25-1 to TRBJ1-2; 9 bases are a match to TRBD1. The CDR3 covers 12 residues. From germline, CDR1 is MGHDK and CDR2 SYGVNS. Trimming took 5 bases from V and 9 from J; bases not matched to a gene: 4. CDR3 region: CASSHGTGSYTF. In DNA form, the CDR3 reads TGTGCCAGCAGTCACGGGACAGGGAGCTACACCTTC.

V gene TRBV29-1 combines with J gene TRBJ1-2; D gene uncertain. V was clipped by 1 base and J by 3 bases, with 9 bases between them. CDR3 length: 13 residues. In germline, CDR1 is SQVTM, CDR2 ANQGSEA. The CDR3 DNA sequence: TGCAGCGTTGAAGGAGGGAGGGACTATGGCTACACCTTC. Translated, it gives CSVEGGRDYGYTF.

DNA of the CDR3: TGTGCCAGCAGTTTGCTCGGGACAGCGCCTTCCTACGAGCAGTACGTC. Translated, it gives CASSLLGTAPSYEQYV. The chain recombines TRBV6-7 with TRBJ2-7; 7 bases match TRBD1. TRBV6-7 is recorded as an ORF, its role being uncertain. The CDR3 length is 16 residues. Trimming cost V 4 bases and J 1 base; bases outside gene matches: 10.

This chain's CDR3 is CASSSRGHTQYF. DNA for the CDR3: TGTGCCAGCTCCTCGAGGGGGCATACGCAGTATTTT. V and J are TRBV7-2 and TRBJ2-3; TRBD1 agrees at 7 bases. The CDR3 consists of 12 residues. V was pared by 8 bases and J by 7 bases, with 6 bases of the junction left unmatched. Germline V gene data show CDR1 as SGHTA and CDR2 as FQGNSA.

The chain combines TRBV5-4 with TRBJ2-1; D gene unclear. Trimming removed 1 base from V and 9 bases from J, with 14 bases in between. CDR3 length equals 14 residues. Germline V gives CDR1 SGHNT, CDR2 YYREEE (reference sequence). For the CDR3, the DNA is TGTGCCAGCAGCTTGCCCCCAGGTACCGGTGAGCAGTTCTTC. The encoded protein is CASSLPPGTGEQFF.

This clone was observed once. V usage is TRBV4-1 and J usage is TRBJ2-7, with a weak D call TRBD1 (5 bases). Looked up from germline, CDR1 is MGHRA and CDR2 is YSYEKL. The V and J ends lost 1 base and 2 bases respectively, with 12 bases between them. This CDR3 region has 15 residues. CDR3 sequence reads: CASSQGSTATYEQYF. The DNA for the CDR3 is TGCGCCAGCAGCCAAGGATCGACAGCAACCTACGAGCAGTACTTC.

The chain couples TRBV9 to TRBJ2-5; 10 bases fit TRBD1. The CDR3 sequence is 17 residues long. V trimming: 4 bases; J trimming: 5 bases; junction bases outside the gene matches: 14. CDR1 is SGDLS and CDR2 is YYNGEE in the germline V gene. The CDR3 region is CASSSHTGTGARETQYF. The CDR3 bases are TGTGCCAGCAGCTCCCATACCGGGACAGGGGCCCGGGAGACCCAGTACTTC.

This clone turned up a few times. The CDR3 coding sequence is TGCGCCAGCAGCCAAGAGGTTAGCGGGATAAGCACAGATACGCAGTATTTT. It is translated as CASSQEVSGISTDTQYF. This rearrangement joins TRBV4-3 to TRBJ2-3; 8 bases line up with TRBD2. V trimming: 0 bases; J trimming: 0 bases; junction bases outside the gene matches: 5. This CDR3 has 17 amino acids. CDR1 and CDR2 (germline): LGHNA, YSLEER.

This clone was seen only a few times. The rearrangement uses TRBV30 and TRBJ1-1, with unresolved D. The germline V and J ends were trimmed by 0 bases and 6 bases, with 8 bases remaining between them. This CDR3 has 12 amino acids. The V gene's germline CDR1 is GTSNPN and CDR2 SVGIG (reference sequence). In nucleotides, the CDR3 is TGTGCCTGGAGTGTTGATGTGGCTGAAGCTTTCTTT. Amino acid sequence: CAWSVDVAEAFF.

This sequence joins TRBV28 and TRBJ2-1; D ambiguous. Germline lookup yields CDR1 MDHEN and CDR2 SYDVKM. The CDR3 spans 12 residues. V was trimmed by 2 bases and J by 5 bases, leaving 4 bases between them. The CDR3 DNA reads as TGTGCCAGCAGTTTAGGACACAATGAGCAGTTCTTC. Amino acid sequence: CASSLGHNEQFF.

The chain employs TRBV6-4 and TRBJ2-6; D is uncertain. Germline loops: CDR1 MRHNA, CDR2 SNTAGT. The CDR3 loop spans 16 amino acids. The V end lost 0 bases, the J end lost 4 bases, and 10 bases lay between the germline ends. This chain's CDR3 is CASSDSRASGANVLTF. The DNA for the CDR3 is TGTGCCAGCAGTGACTCACGGGCATCAGGGGCCAACGTCCTGACTTTC.

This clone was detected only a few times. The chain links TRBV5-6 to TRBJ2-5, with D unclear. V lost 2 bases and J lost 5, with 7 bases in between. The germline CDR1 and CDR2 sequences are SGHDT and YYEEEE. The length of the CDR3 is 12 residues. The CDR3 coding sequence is TGTGCCAGCAGCTTCGGCTCGGAGACCCAGTACTTC. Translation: CASSFGSETQYF.

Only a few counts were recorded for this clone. This chain's CDR3 is CASSSGGVTSSPLHF. For the CDR3, the DNA is TGTGCCAGCAGTTCGGGGGGAGTGACAAGTTCACCCCTCCACTTT. The chain recombines TRBV6-5 with TRBJ1-6, with a tentative D call TRBD1 (5 bases). The germline V gene encodes CDR1 MNHEY and CDR2 SVGAGI. CDR3 size: 15 residues. Deletions cut 4 bases from V and 9 bases from J, with 16 bases between.

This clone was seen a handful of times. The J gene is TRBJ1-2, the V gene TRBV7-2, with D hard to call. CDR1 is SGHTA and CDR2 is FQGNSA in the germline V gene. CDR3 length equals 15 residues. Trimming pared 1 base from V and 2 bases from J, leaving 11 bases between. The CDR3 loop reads CASSLEWNRNYGYTF. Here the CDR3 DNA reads TGTGCCAGCAGCTTAGAGTGGAACCGAAACTATGGCTACACCTTC.

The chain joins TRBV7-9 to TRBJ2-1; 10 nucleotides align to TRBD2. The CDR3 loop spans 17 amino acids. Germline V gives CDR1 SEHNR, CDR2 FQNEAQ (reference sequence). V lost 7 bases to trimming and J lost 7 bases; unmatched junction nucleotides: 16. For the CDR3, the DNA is TGTGCCAGCACCCTTGCCCTAGCGGGAGTTTCTGGGAATGAGCAGTTCTTC. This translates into CASTLALAGVSGNEQFF. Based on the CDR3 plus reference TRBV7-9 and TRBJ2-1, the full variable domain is DTGVSQNPRHKITKRGQNVTFRCDPISEHNRLYWYRQTLGQGPEFLTYFQNEAQLEKSRLLSDRFSAERPKGSFSTLEIQRTEQGDSAMYLCASTLALAGVSGNEQFFGPGTRLTVL.

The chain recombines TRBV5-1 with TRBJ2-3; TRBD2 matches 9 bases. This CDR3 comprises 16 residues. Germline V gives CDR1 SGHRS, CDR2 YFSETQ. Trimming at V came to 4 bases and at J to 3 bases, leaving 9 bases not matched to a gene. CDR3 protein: CASSPEAGGFTDTQYF. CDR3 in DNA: TGCGCCAGCAGCCCGGAAGCGGGAGGCTTTACAGATACGCAGTATTTT.